One sample yielded the 26 T cell receptor beta chains listed below, sequenced in a study of blood T cell repertoires in COVID-19. Produced via immunoSEQ multiplex PCR; TCRdb's table is partial and in-frame only. This table has fewer than 200,000 clones, 83% appearing once. Input material: peripheral blood. These receptors were taken from a woman aged 70-85 years with COVID-19, enrolled during active disease.

Of note for this clone: Within the sample, other DNA sequences also encode this same CDR3. V is TRBV27 and J is TRBJ2-1; TRBD2 is a possible D gene (5 bases). The ends were cut back, 0 bases at V and 7 bases at J, with 10 bases in the middle. CDR1 and CDR2 from the germline V gene are MNHEY and SMNVEV (reference sequence). The CDR3 covers 14 residues. The CDR3 spells CASSLSGRGNEQFF. The CDR3 coding sequence is TGTGCCAGCAGTTTATCGGGTCGGGGTAATGAGCAGTTCTTC.

The sample holds one count of this clone. This chain uses TRBV6-1 with TRBJ2-1; the D is unclear. V was cut by 0 bases and J by 4 bases, with 19 bases left in between. CDR3 length equals 18 residues. Germline CDR1 and CDR2: MNHNS and SASEGT. The CDR3 protein is CASSEALQGGAIYNEQFF. The DNA for the CDR3 is TGTGCCAGCAGTGAAGCGCTTCAAGGCGGAGCTATATACAATGAGCAGTTCTTC.

V is TRBV28 and J is TRBJ2-7; 9 nucleotides line up with TRBD1. The CDR3 runs 15 residues. The ends lost 4 bases at V and 2 bases at J; junction bases unmatched: 6. Germline V gene data show CDR1 as MDHEN and CDR2 as SYDVKM. CDR3 protein: CASSSPGTGPYEQYF. CDR3 bases: TGTGCCAGCAGTTCACCCGGGACAGGGCCCTACGAGCAGTACTTC.

The gene calls are TRBV2 and TRBJ1-3, with D perhaps matching TRBD1 (6 bases). V gave up 5 bases and J gave up 0 bases, with 17 bases separating them. The CDR3 totals 17 residues. CDR1 and CDR2 from the germline V gene are SNHLY and FYNNEI. CDR3 region: CASSLQGKGISGNTIYF. Written as DNA, the CDR3 is TGTGCCAGCAGTCTACAGGGAAAGGGGATCTCTGGAAACACCATATATTTT.

The V gene is TRBV20-1, the J gene TRBJ1-2; D ambiguous. The germline gives CDR1 DFQATT, CDR2 SNEGSKA (reference sequence). CDR3 length: 13 amino acids. The V gene lost 3 bases and the J gene lost 1 base, with 9 bases spanning the gap. For the CDR3, the DNA is TGCAGTGCTAGTGCGGGAAGTAACTATGGCTACACCTTC. Encoded protein: CSASAGSNYGYTF.

V is TRBV2 and J is TRBJ2-7, with no clear D. This CDR3 region has 13 residues. The germline V gene encodes CDR1 SNHLY and CDR2 FYNNEI. Trimming took off 3 bases at V and 5 bases at J, with 11 bases between the two ends. CDR3 loop: CASSEYQRDEQYF. CDR3 bases: TGTGCCAGCAGTGAGTACCAACGGGACGAGCAGTACTTC.

The gene calls are TRBV24-1 and TRBJ1-5; tentatively, D is TRBD1 (6 bases). Germline V gene lookup returns CDR1 KGHDR and CDR2 SFDVKD. Trimming removed 3 bases from V and 6 bases from J, with 14 bases in between. This CDR3 contains 15 residues. Here the CDR3 DNA reads TGTGCCACCAGTGATACCGGACAGATAACTCAGCCCCAGCATTTT. Protein product: CATSDTGQITQPQHF.

This sequence joins TRBV5-1 and TRBJ2-1; D uncertain. Trimming left V 0 bases short and J 8 bases short, with 12 bases between. Germline CDR1 is SGHRS and CDR2 is YFSETQ. The CDR3 consists of 14 residues. The CDR3 sequence is CASSLVASYDEQFF. In DNA, the CDR3 is TGCGCCAGCAGCTTGGTGGCTAGTTACGATGAGCAGTTCTTC.

This clone was picked up a small number of times. The gene calls are TRBV11-2 and TRBJ2-2; D uncertain. The CDR3 spans 13 residues. Germline CDR1 is SGHAT and CDR2 is FQNNGV. Trimming stripped 5 bases from V and 7 bases from J, with 11 bases between. The CDR3 DNA reads as TGTGCCAGCAGCGCCGGAGAGAGCGGGGAGCTGTTTTTT. Encoded protein: CASSAGESGELFF.

This chain connects TRBV28 to TRBJ2-5, with 12 bases fitting TRBD2. The CDR3 contains 15 residues. V gave up 7 bases and J gave up 1 base; unmatched junction bases: 4. Germline-derived CDR1 and CDR2 are MDHEN and SYDVKM. The CDR3 here is CASNLAGGIQETQYF. The CDR3 DNA follows: TGTGCCAGCAACCTAGCGGGAGGGATCCAAGAGACCCAGTACTTC.

This chain connects TRBV7-9 to TRBJ1-5, with 7 bases matching TRBD1. Germline-derived CDR1 and CDR2 are SEHNR and FQNEAQ (reference sequence). Trimming removed 5 bases from V and 4 bases from J; junction bases left unmatched: 8. This CDR3 comprises 15 residues. The CDR3 sequence: CASSPTGVINQPQHF. In DNA, the CDR3 is TGTGCCAGCAGCCCAACAGGGGTAATAAATCAGCCCCAGCATTTT. The complete variable domain, with remaining parts taken from reference TRBV7-9 and TRBJ1-5, reads DTGVSQNPRHKITKRGQNVTFRCDPISEHNRLYWYRQTLGQGPEFLTYFQNEAQLEKSRLLSDRFSAERPKGSFSTLEIQRTEQGDSAMYLCASSPTGVINQPQHFGDGTRLSIL.

This sequence joins TRBV4-3 and TRBJ2-3; 7 bases match TRBD2. Germline V CDR1 and CDR2: LGHNA, YSLEER. The CDR3 loop spans 20 amino acids. J lost 2 bases, V lost 6 bases, and 23 bases had no gene match. The CDR3 spells CASRRKVEAGSTSDTDTQYF. CDR3 in DNA: TGCGCCAGCAGAAGAAAGGTCGAGGCAGGATCCACTAGCGACACAGATACGCAGTATTTT.

V and J are TRBV4-1 and TRBJ1-3, with D perhaps TRBD1 (6 bases). The germline V and J ends were trimmed by 1 base and 8 bases, with 15 bases remaining between them. This CDR3 contains 15 residues. The germline V gene encodes CDR1 MGHRA and CDR2 YSYEKL. CDR3 in amino acids: CASSQVSWGPYTIYF. CDR3 DNA: TGCGCCAGCAGCCAAGTCAGCTGGGGGCCGTACACCATATATTTT.

The chain couples TRBV15 to TRBJ2-5; 8 bases fit TRBD2. Trimming at V came to 0 bases and at J to 12 bases, leaving 6 bases not matched to a gene. The CDR3 length is 13 residues. Germline assignment: CDR1 LNHNV and CDR2 YYDKDF (reference sequence). The CDR3 sequence is CATSREGLEGEYF. CDR3 nucleotide sequence: TGTGCCACCAGCAGAGAGGGACTAGAAGGGGAGTACTTC.

The chain combines TRBV7-9 with TRBJ2-3; the D gene is possibly TRBD1 (6 bases). The germline V and J ends were trimmed by 4 bases and 1 base, with 12 bases remaining between them. Per germline, CDR1 SEHNR and CDR2 FQNEAQ (reference sequence). This CDR3 is 15 amino acids long. CDR3 loop: CASSSGQQGTDTQYF. The CDR3 coding sequence is TGTGCCAGCAGCTCCGGACAGCAGGGCACAGATACGCAGTATTTT.

The CDR3 DNA sequence: TGTGCCAGCAGCCCGGGAGGGACAGGGAACGTCGCTTCCTACTACGAGCAGTACTTC. The encoded protein is CASSPGGTGNVASYYEQYF. The chain couples TRBV7-9 to TRBJ2-7; D perhaps matches TRBD1 (9 bases). CDR1 and CDR2 from the germline V gene are SEHNR and FQNEAQ (reference sequence). The V end lost 5 bases, the J end lost 3 bases, and 29 bases lay between the germline ends. This CDR3 has 19 amino acids.

The chain is built from TRBV6-5 and TRBJ2-7; TRBD1 matches 10 bases. V lost 7 bases to trimming and J lost 2 bases; unmatched junction nucleotides: 5. This CDR3 is built from 14 residues. CDR1 and CDR2 from the germline V gene are MNHEY and SVGAGI. As DNA, the CDR3 is TGTGCCAGCAAGGCGGACAGGGGGGCCTACGAGCAGTACTTC. It yields the protein CASKADRGAYEQYF.

The rearrangement uses TRBV9 and TRBJ1-1; possibly TRBD1 for D (5 bases). Germline V gene sequence: CDR1 SGDLS, CDR2 YYNGEE. This CDR3 region has 15 residues. V was trimmed by 0 bases and J by 0 bases, leaving 9 bases between them. The CDR3 spells CASSVASTVNTEAFF. CDR3 coding DNA: TGTGCCAGCAGCGTAGCATCGACAGTGAACACTGAAGCTTTCTTT.

The rearrangement links TRBV6-5 to TRBJ1-5; perhaps TRBD1 as D (5 bases). Looked up from germline, CDR1 is MNHEY and CDR2 is SVGAGI. This CDR3 is 13 amino acids long. Between the trimmed V and J ends, which lost 5 bases and 13 bases, there was a span of 18 bases. The CDR3 sequence is CASSPLGGEAQHF. For the CDR3, the DNA is TGTGCCAGCAGTCCCCTTGGGGGGGAAGCGCAGCATTTT.

The gene calls are TRBV11-2 and TRBJ2-3, with 11 bases fitting TRBD1. This CDR3 has 15 residues. With 4 bases clipped from V and 4 bases from J, the junction kept 4 bases outside the gene matches. Germline V gene sequence: CDR1 SGHAT, CDR2 FQNNGV. The CDR3 region has the DNA TGTGCCAGCAGCTCTGGACAGGGGGCTTCAGATACGCAGTATTTT. This translates into CASSSGQGASDTQYF.

This clone was seen only a few times. CDR3 sequence (DNA): TGCGCCAGCAGCCGGACAGAAGACGAGCAGTACTTC. Residues: CASSRTEDEQYF. This chain joins TRBV10-2 and TRBJ2-7; tentatively, D is TRBD1 (6 bases). The CDR3 totals 12 residues. The germline V gene encodes CDR1 WSHSY and CDR2 SAAADI. V was clipped by 6 bases and J by 5 bases, with 11 bases between them.

V and J are TRBV7-2 and TRBJ1-4, with D unclear. Germline lookup yields CDR1 SGHTA and CDR2 FQGNSA. V lost 5 bases, J lost 8 bases, and 24 bases lay in between. The CDR3 covers 17 residues. DNA for the CDR3: TGTGCCAGCAGCCCCTATTCGTCACCCTCCTCAAACGAAAAACTGTTTTTT. Translation gives CASSPYSSPSSNEKLFF.

The chain joins TRBV5-4 to TRBJ1-4, with D perhaps matching TRBD1 (6 bases). This CDR3 has 14 residues. Germline V gene lookup returns CDR1 SGHNT and CDR2 YYREEE (reference sequence). V shed 4 bases and J shed 6 bases, with 13 bases lying between them. The CDR3 region is CASSVGTGYEKLFF. In DNA, the CDR3 is TGTGCCAGCAGCGTTGGTACAGGGTATGAAAAACTGTTTTTT.

This clone was seen a handful of times. The V call is TRBV6-2 or TRBV6-3, the J call TRBJ1-5, with no clear D. Germline-derived CDR1 and CDR2 are MNHEY and SVGEGT. Trimming removed 5 bases from V and 2 bases from J, with 19 bases in between. The CDR3 extends over 17 amino acids. CDR3: CASSDGSLKRGNQPQHF. The CDR3 DNA follows: TGTGCCAGCAGTGACGGGTCCCTGAAACGGGGCAATCAGCCCCAGCATTTT.

This clone came up a few times. The chain combines TRBV7-2 with TRBJ1-3; D remains unclear. V was pared by 5 bases and J by 0 bases, with 11 bases between. This CDR3 has 15 amino acids. Germline V gene data show CDR1 as SGHTA and CDR2 as FQGNSA. Here the CDR3 reads CASSLPGSSGNTIYF. The CDR3 region has the DNA TGTGCCAGCAGCCTACCAGGTTCCTCTGGAAACACCATATATTTT. Complete variable domain (other parts from reference TRBV7-2 and TRBJ1-3): GAGVSQSPSNKVTEKGKDVELRCDPISGHTALYWYRQSLGQGLEFLIYFQGNSAPDKSGLPSDRFSAERTGGSVSTLTIQRTQQEDSAVYLCASSLPGSSGNTIYFGEGSWLTVV.

The gene calls are TRBV28 and TRBJ1-1; possibly TRBD1 for D (5 bases). This CDR3 has 13 residues. Trimming left V 6 bases short and J 11 bases short, with 19 bases between. Germline V gives CDR1 MDHEN, CDR2 SYDVKM. CDR3: CASSVRRVWAAFF. The CDR3 nucleotides read TGTGCCAGCAGCGTCCGCAGGGTATGGGCGGCTTTCTTT.